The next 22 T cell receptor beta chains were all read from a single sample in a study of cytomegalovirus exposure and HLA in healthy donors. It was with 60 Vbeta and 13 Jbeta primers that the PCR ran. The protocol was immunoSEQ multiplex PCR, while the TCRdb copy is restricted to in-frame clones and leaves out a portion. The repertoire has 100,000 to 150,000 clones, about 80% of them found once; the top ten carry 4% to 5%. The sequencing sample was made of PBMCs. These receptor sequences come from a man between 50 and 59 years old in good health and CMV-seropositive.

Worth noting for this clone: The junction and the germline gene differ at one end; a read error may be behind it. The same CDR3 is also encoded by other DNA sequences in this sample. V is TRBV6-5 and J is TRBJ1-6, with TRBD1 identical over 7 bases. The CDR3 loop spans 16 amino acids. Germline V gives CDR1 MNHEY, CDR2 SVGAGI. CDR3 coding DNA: TGTGCCAGCAGTTACTCGGACAGGAGGTATAATTCCCCCCTCCACTTT. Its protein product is CASSYSDRRYNSPLHF.

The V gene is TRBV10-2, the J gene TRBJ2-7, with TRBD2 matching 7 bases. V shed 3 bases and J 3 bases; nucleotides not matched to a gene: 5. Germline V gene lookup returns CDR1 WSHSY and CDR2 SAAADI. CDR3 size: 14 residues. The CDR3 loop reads CASSEGGGSYEQYF. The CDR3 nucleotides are TGCGCCAGCAGTGAAGGCGGGGGTAGCTACGAGCAGTACTTC.

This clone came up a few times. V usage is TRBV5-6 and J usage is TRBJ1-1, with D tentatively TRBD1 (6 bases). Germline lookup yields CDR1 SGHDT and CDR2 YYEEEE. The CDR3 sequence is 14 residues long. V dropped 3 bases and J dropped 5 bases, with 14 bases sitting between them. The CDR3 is CASSWDYRVTEAFF. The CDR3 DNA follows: TGTGCCAGCAGCTGGGACTACAGGGTTACTGAAGCTTTCTTT. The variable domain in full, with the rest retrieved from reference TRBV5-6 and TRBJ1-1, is DAGVTQSPTHLIKTRGQQVTLRCSPKSGHDTVSWYQQALGQGPQFIFQYYEEEERQRGNFPDRFSGHQFPNYSSELNVNALLLGDSALYLCASSWDYRVTEAFFGQGTRLTVV.

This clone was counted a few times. CDR3 sequence: CASSSGDRGWGMNTEAFF. Written as DNA, the CDR3 is TGCGCCAGCAGCTCCGGGGACAGGGGGTGGGGGATGAACACTGAAGCTTTCTTT. This chain joins TRBV5-1 and TRBJ1-1, with 11 bases aligning to TRBD1. The junction had 10 bases not matched to a gene; V was cut back by 3 bases and J by 0 bases. This CDR3 has 18 residues. CDR1 and CDR2 (germline): SGHRS, YFSETQ.

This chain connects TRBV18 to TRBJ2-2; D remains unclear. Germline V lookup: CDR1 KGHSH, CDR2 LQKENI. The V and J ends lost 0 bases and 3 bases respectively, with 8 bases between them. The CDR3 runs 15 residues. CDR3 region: CASSPPMSDTGELFF. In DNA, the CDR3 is TGTGCCAGCTCACCACCGATGAGTGACACCGGGGAGCTGTTTTTT.

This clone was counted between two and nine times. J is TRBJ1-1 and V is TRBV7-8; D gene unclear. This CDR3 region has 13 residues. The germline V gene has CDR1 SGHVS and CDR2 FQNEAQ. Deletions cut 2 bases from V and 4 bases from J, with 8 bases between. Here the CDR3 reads CASSLSGSTEAFF. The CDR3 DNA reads TGTGCCAGCAGCTTATCGGGAAGCACTGAAGCTTTCTTT.

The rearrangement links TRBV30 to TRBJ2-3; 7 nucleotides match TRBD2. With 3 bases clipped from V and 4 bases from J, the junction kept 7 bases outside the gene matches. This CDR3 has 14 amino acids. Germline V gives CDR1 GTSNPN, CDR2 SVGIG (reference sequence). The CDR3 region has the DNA TGTGCCTGGAGCCCCCTAGCGGAGGCAGATACGCAGTATTTT. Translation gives CAWSPLAEADTQYF. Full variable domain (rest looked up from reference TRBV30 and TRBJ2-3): SQTIHQWPATLVQPVGSPLSLECTVEGTSNPNLYWYRQAAGRGLQLLFYSVGIGQISSEVPQNLSASRPQDRQFILSSKKLLLSDSGFYLCAWSPLAEADTQYFGPGTRLTVL.

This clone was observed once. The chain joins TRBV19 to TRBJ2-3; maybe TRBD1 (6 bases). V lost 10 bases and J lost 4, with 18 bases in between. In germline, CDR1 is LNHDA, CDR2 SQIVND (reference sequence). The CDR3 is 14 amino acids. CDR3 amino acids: CATASSQGPDTQYF. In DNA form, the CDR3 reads TGTGCCACTGCTAGTTCGCAGGGGCCAGATACGCAGTATTTT.

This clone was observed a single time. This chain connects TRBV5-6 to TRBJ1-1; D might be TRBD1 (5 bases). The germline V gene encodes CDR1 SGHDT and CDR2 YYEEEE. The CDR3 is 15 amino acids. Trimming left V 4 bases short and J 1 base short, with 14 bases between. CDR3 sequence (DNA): TGTGCCAGCAGCCCTTCGACCGGGGGGAACACTGAAGCTTTCTTT. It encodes CASSPSTGGNTEAFF.

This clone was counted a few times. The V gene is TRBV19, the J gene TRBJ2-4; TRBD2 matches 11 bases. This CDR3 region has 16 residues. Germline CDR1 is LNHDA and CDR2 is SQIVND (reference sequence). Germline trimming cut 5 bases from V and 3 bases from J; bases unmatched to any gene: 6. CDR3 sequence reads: CASSPTSGRGKNIQYF. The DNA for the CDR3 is TGTGCCAGTAGTCCCACTAGCGGGAGAGGCAAAAACATTCAGTACTTC. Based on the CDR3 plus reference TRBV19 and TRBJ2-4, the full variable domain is DGGITQSPKYLFRKEGQNVTLSCEQNLNHDAMYWYRQDPGQGLRLIYYSQIVNDFQKGDIAEGYSVSREKKESFPLTVTSAQKNPTAFYLCASSPTSGRGKNIQYFGAGTRLSVL.

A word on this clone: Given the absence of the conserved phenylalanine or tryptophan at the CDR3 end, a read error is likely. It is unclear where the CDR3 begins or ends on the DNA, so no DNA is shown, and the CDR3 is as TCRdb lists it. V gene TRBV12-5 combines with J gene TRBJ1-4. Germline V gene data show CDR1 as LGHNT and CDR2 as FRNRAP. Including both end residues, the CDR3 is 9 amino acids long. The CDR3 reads CASGLVNGS.

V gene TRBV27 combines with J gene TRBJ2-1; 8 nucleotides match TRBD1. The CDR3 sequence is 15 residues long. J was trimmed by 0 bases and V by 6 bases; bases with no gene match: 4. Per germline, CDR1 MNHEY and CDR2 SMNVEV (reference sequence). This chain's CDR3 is CASSRTGGSYNEQFF. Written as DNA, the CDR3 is TGTGCCAGCAGCAGAACAGGGGGCTCCTACAATGAGCAGTTCTTC.

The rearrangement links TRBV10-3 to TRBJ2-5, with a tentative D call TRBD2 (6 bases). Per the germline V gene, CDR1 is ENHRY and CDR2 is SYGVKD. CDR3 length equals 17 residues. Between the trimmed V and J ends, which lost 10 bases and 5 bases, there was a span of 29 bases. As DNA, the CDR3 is TGTGCCAGGACGGGAGACCCAGTACTTTCCCAGTGGGAGACCCAGTACTTC. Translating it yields CARTGDPVLSQWETQYF.

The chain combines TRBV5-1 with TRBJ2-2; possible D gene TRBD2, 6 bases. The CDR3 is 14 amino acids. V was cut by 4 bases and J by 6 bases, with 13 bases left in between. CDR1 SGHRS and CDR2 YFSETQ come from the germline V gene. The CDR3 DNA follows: TGCGCCAGCAGCCCCAAGGCGGGGTCCGGGGAGCTGTTTTTT. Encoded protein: CASSPKAGSGELFF. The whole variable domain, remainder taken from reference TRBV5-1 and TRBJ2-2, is KAGVTQTPRYLIKTRGQQVTLSCSPISGHRSVSWYQQTPGQGLQFLFEYFSETQRNKGNFPGRFSGRQFSNSRSEMNVSTLELGDSALYLCASSPKAGSGELFFGEGSRLTVL.

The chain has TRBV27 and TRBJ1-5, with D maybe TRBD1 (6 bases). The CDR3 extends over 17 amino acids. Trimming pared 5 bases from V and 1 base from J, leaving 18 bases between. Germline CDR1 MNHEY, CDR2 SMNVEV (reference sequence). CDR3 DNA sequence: TGTGCCAGCAGTCCATGGGCTCTACAGGGAAGCAATCAGCCCCAGCATTTT. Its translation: CASSPWALQGSNQPQHF.

In nucleotides, the CDR3 is TGTGCCAGTAGTATAGATCGGTACCTACGCTCTGGGGCCAACGTCCTGACTTTC. As protein: CASSIDRYLRSGANVLTF. The chain links TRBV19 to TRBJ2-6; D uncertain. CDR3 length: 18 amino acids. Between the trimmed V and J ends, which lost 0 bases and 0 bases, there was a span of 12 bases. The germline gives CDR1 LNHDA, CDR2 SQIVND (reference sequence).

This CDR3 is CASSVGGGSQETQYF. As DNA, the CDR3 is TGTGCCAGCAGCGTAGGGGGGGGAAGCCAAGAGACCCAGTACTTC. The V gene is TRBV9, the J gene TRBJ2-5, with 7 positions matching TRBD2. The CDR3 sequence is 15 residues long. J gave up 1 base and V 0 bases, and 3 bases lay outside the gene matches. Germline lookup yields CDR1 SGDLS and CDR2 YYNGEE.

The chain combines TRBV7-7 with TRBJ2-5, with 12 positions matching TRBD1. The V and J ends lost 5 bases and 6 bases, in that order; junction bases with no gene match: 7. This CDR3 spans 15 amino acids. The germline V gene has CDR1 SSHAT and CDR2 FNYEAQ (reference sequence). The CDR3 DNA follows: TGTGCCAGCAGCCCCTCCCGGGACAGGGGGCAGACCCAGTACTTC. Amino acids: CASSPSRDRGQTQYF.

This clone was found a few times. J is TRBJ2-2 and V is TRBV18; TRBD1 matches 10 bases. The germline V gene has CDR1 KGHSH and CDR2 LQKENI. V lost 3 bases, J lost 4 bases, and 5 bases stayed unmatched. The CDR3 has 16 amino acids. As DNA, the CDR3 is TGTGCCAGCTCACCGGGACAGGGGATGTCCACCGGGGAGCTGTTTTTT. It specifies CASSPGQGMSTGELFF.

The CDR3 protein is CARSLAGLTRVTLHF. In DNA form, the CDR3 reads TGTGCCAGAAGCTTGGCGGGACTAACACGGGTAACCCTCCACTTT. The V and J genes are TRBV5-3 and TRBJ1-6, with D possibly being TRBD1 (5 bases). TRBV5-3 qualifies as an ORF whose function is uncertain. Trimming removed 0 bases from V and 14 bases from J, with 18 bases in between. The CDR3 contains 15 residues.

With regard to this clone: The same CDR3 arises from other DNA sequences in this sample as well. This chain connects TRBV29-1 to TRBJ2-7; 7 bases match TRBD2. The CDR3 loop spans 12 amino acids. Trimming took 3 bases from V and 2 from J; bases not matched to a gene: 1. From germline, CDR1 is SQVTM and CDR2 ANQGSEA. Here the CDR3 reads CSVEAGAYEQYF. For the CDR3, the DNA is TGCAGCGTTGAGGCGGGGGCCTACGAGCAGTACTTC.

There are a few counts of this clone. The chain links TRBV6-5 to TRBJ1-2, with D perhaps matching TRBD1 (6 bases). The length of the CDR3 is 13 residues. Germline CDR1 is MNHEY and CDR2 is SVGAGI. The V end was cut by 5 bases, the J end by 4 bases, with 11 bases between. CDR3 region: CASSKDSTYGYTF. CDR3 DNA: TGTGCCAGCAGTAAGGACAGCACCTATGGCTACACCTTC.